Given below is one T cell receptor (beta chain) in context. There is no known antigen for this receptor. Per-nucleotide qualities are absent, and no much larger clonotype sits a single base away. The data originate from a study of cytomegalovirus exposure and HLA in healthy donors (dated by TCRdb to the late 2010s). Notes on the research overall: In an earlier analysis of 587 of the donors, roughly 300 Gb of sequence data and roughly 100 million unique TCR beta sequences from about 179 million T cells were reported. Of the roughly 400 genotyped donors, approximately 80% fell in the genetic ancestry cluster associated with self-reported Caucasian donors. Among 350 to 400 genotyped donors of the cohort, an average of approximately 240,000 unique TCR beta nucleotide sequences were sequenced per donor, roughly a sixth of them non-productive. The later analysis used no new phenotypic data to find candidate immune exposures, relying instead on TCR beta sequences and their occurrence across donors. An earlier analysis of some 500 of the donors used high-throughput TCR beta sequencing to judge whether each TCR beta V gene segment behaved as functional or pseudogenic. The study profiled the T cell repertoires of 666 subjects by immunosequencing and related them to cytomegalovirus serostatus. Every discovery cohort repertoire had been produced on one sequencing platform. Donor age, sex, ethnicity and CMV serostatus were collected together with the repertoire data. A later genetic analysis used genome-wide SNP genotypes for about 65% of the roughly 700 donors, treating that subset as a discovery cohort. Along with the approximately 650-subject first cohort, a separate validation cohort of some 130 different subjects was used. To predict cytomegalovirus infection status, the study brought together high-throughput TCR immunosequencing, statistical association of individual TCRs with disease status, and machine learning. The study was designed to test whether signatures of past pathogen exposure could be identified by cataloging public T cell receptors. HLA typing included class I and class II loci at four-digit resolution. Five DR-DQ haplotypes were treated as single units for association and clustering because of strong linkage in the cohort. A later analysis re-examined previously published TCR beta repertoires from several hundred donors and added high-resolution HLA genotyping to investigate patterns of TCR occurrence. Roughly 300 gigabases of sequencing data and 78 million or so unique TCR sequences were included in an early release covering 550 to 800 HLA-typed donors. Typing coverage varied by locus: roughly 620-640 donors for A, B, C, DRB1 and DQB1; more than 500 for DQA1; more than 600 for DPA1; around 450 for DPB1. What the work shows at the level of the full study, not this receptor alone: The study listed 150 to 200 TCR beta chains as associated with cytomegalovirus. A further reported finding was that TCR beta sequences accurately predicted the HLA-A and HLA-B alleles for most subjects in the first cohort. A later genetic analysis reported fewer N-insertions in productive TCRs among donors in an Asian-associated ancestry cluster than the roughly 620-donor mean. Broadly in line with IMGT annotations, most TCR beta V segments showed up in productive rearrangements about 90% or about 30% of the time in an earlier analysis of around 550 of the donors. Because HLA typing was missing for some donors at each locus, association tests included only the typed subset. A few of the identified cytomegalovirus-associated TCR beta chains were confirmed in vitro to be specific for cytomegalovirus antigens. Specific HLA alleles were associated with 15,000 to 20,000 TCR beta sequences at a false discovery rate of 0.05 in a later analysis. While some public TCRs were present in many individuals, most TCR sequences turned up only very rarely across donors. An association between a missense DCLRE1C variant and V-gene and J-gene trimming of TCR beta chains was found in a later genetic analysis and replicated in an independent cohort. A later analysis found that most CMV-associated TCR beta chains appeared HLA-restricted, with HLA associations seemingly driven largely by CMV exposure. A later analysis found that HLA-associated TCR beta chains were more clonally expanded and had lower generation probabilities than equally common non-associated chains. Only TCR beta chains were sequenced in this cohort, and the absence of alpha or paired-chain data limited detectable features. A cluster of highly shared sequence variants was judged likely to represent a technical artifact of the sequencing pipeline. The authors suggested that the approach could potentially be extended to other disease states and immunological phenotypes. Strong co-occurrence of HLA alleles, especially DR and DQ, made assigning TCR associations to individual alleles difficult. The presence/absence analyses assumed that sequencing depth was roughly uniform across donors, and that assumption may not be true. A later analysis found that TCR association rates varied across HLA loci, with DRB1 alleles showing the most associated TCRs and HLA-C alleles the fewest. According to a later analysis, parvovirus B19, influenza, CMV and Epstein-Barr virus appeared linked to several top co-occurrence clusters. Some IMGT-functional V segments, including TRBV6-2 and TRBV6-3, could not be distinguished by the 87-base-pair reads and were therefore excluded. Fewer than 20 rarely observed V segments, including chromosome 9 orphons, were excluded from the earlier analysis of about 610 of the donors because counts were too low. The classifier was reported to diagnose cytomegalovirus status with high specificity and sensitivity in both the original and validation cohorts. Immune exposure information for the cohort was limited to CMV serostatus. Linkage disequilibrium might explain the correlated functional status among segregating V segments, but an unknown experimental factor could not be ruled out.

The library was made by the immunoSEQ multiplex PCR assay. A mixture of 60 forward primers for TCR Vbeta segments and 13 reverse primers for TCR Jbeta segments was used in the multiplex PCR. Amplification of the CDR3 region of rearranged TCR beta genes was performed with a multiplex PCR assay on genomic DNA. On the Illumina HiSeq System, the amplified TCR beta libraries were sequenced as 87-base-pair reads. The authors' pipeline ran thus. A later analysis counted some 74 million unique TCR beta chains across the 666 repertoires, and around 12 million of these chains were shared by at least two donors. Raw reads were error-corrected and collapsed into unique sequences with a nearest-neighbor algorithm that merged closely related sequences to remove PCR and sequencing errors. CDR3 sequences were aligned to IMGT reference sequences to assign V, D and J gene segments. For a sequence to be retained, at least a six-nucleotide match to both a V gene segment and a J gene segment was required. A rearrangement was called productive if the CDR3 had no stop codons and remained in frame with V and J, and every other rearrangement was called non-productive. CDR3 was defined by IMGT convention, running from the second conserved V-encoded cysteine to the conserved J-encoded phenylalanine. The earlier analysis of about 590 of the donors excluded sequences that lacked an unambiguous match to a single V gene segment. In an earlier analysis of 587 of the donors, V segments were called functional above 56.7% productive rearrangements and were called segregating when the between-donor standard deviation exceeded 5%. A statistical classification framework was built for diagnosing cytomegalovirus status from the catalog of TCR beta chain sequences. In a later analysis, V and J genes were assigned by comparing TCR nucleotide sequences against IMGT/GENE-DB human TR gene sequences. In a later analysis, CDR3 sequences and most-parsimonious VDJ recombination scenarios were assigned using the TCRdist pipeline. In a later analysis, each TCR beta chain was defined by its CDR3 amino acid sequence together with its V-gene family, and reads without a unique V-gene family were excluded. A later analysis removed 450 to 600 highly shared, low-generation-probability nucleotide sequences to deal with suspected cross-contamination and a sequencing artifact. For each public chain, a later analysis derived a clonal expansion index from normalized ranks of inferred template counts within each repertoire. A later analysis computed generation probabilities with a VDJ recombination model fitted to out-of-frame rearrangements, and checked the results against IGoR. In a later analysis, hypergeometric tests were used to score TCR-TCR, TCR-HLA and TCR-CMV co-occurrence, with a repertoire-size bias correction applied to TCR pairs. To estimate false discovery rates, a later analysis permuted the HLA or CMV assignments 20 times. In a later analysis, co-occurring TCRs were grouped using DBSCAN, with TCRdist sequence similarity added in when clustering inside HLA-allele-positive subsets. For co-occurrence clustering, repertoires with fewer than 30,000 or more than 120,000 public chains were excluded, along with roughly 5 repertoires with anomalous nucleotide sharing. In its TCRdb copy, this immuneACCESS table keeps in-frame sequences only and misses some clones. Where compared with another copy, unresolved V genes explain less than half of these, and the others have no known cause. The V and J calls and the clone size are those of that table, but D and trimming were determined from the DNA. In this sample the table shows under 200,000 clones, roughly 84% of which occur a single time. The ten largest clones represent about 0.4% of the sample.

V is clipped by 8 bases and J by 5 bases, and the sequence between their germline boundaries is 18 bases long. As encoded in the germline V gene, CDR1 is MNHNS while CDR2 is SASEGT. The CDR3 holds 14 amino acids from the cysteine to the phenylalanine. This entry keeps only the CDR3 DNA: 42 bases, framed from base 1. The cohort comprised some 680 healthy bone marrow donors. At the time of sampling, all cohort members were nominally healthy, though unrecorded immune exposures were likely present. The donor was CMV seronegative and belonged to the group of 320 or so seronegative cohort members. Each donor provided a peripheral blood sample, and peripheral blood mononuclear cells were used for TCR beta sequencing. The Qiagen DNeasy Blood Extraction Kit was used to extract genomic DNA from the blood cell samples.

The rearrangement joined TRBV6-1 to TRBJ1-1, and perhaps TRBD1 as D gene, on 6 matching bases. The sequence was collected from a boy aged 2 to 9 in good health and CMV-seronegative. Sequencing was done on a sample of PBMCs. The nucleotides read TGTGCCAGCTCAGACTTGGGGGCGCGGACTGAAGCTTTCTTT. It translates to CASSDLGARTEAFF.